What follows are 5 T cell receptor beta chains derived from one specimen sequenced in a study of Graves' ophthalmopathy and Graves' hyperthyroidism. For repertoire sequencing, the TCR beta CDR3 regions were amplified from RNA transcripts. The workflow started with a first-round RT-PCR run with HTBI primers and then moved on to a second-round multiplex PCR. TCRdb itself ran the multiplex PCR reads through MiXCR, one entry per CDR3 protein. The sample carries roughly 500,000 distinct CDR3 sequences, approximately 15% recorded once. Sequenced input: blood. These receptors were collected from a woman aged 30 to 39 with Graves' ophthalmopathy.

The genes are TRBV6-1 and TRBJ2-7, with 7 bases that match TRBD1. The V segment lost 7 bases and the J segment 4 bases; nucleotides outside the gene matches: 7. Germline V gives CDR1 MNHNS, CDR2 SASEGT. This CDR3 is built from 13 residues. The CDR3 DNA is TGTGCCAGCACCGAGGAACAGGGGTACGAGCAGTACTTC. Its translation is CASTEEQGYEQYF.

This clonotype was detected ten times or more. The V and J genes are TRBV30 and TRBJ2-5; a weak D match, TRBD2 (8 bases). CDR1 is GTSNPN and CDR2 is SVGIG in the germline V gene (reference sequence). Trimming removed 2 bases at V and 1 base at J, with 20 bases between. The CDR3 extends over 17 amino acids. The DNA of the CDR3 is TGTGCCTGGAGTAGAAACCAGCGGGGGACAGCCCAAGAGACCCAGTACTTC. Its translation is CAWSRNQRGTAQETQYF. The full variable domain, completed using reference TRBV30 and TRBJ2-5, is SQTIHQWPATLVQPVGSPLSLECTVEGTSNPNLYWYRQAAGRGLQLLFYSVGIGQISSEVPQNLSASRPQDRQFILSSKKLLLSDSGFYLCAWSRNQRGTAQETQYFGPGTRLLVL.

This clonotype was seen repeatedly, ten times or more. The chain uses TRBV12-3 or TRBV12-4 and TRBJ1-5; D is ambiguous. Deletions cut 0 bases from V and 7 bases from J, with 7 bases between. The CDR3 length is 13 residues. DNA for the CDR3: TGTGCCAGCAGTTTAGCCCCCCGACAGCCCCAGCATTTT. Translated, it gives CASSLAPRQPQHF.

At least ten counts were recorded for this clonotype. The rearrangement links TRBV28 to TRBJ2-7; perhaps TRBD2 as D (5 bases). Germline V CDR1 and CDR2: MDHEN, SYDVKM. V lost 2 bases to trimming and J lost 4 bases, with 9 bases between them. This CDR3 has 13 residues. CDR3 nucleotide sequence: TGTGCCAGCAGTTTACGAGGGATTTACGAGCAGTACTTC. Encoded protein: CASSLRGIYEQYF.

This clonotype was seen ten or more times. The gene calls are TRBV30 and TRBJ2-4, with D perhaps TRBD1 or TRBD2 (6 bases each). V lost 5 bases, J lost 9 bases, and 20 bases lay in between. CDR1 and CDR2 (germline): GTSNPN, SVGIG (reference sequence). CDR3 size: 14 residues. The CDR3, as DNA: TGTGCCTGGGATAGGGGGGCAGGGTCTACCATTCAGTACTTC. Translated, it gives CAWDRGAGSTIQYF. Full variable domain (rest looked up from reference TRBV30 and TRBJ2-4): SQTIHQWPATLVQPVGSPLSLECTVEGTSNPNLYWYRQAAGRGLQLLFYSVGIGQISSEVPQNLSASRPQDRQFILSSKKLLLSDSGFYLCAWDRGAGSTIQYFGAGTRLSVL.